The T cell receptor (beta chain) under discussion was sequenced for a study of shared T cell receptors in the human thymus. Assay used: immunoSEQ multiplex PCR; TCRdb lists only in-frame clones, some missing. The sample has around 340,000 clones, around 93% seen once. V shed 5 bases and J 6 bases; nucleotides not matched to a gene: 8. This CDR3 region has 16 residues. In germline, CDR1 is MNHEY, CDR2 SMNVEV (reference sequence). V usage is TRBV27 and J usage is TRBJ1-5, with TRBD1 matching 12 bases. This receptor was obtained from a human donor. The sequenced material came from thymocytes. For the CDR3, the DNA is TGTGCCAGCAGTCCAACCGGGACAGGGGGCTTTCAGCCCCAGCATTTT. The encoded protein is CASSPTGTGGFQPQHF.